Here is one TCR beta chain with its context. Its target is not known. One junction end disagrees with the germline gene, perhaps due to a read error. From roughly 0.45 ug total RNA, TCR beta cDNA was generated with a primer in the constant region. Sequencing libraries for TCR beta derived from three nested multiplex PCR rounds that used slightly modified ARM-PCR. Each of the first two PCR rounds ran roughly 9 cycles with TRBV1-TRBV30 forward and C-beta reverse primers. From the multiplex PCR reads, TCRdb called clonotypes with MiXCR, one entry per CDR3 protein. The sample includes hundreds of thousands of distinct CDR3 sequences, less than 75% of them seen just once. This specimen comes from a study of tumor-infiltrating lymphocytes in primary liver carcinoma. The overall study: Samples returned roughly 3.65 to 8 million productive TCRbeta reads, a yield that was similar across tissue types. Overall study findings and caveats: Lesser overlap characterized tumor-adjacent and tumor-blood pairs relative to tumor region pairs. Tumor tissue displayed a significantly greater top-250-clone fraction than blood (p = 0.039).

Blood RNA originated from unsorted whole blood, with germline DNA additionally extracted. The CDR3 runs to 12 residues. Germline lookup yields CDR1 SGHNT and CDR2 YENEEA. The specimen sequenced was peripheral blood. The genes are TRBV11-3 and TRBJ2-1; D remains ambiguous. The source of this sequence is a man aged 40-49 years with primary liver carcinoma and hepatitis B virus infection. The CDR3 loop reads CASSMKDGEHFF. CDR3 sequence (DNA): TGTGCCAGCAGCATGAAAGATGGTGAGCACTTCTTC.